One sample yielded the 15 T cell receptor beta chains listed below, sequenced in a study of T cell changes during pregnancy in multiple sclerosis. The protocol was immunoSEQ multiplex PCR, while the TCRdb copy is restricted to in-frame clones and leaves out a portion. The table has around 64,000 clones, more than 85% seen once; the top ten hold about 2.6%. Sequenced here: CD8+ T cells from peripheral blood mononuclear cells, sampled in the third trimester of pregnancy. The receptors originated from a female donor with multiple sclerosis, enrolled in a pregnancy study.

This sequence joins TRBV27 and TRBJ2-2; 7 bases map to TRBD2. There are 15 residues in the CDR3. Germline CDR1 is MNHEY and CDR2 is SMNVEV (reference sequence). V shed 5 bases, J shed 6 bases, and the junction held 9 bases outside the gene matches. CDR3 region: CASSRTSFNAGELFF. The CDR3 DNA sequence: TGTGCCAGCAGTCGGACTAGTTTCAACGCCGGGGAGCTGTTTTTT.

The rearrangement joins TRBV29-1 to TRBJ2-1, with 9 nucleotides matching TRBD2. The CDR3 is 12 amino acids. The V gene end was trimmed by 2 bases and the J gene end by 15 bases; junction bases not matched to a gene: 8. Looked up from germline, CDR1 is SQVTM and CDR2 is ANQGSEA. For the CDR3, the DNA is TGCAGCGTTGAATCGGGCGGGAGGGCCGGGTTCTTC. This gives the protein CSVESGGRAGFF.

V and J are TRBV5-1 and TRBJ2-7; the D gene is possibly TRBD1 (6 bases). This CDR3 is built from 15 residues. From germline, CDR1 is SGHRS and CDR2 YFSETQ. Trimming took off 0 bases at V and 3 bases at J, with 13 bases between the two ends. CDR3 in amino acids: CASSLGTGSIYEQYF. The DNA for the CDR3 is TGCGCCAGCAGCTTGGGTACAGGGAGTATCTACGAGCAGTACTTC. Full variable domain (remainder filled in from reference TRBV5-1 and TRBJ2-7): KAGVTQTPRYLIKTRGQQVTLSCSPISGHRSVSWYQQTPGQGLQFLFEYFSETQRNKGNFPGRFSGRQFSNSRSEMNVSTLELGDSALYLCASSLGTGSIYEQYFGPGTRLTVT.

This chain links TRBV6-4 with TRBJ1-1; D is possibly TRBD1 (6 bases). V lost 5 bases and J 5 bases, leaving 21 bases between the germline ends. The CDR3 is 16 residues long. From germline, CDR1 is MRHNA and CDR2 SNTAGT. CDR3 loop: CASSKNRALGDTEAFF. CDR3 DNA sequence: TGTGCCAGCAGTAAGAACAGGGCTCTCGGAGATACTGAAGCTTTCTTT.

The V call is TRBV4-2, the J call TRBJ2-1, with TRBD2 matching over 7 bases. Trimming took 4 bases from V and 1 from J; bases not matched to a gene: 4. Germline V gene sequence: CDR1 LGHNA, CDR2 YNFKEQ. The CDR3 extends over 15 amino acids. CDR3 coding DNA: TGTGCCAGCAGCCTTGGACTAGTATCCTACAATGAGCAGTTCTTC. Translating it yields CASSLGLVSYNEQFF.

The rearrangement joins TRBV19 to TRBJ1-2; TRBD1 aligns across 8 bases. V gave up 10 bases and J gave up 6 bases; unmatched junction bases: 10. Germline values: CDR1 LNHDA, CDR2 SQIVND (reference sequence). The CDR3 runs to 13 residues. The CDR3 DNA follows: TGTGCCACCTGGACAGGGATATGGGATGGCTACACCTTC. This translates into CATWTGIWDGYTF.

The rearrangement links TRBV9 to TRBJ1-2, with TRBD1 matching 7 bases. The germline CDR1 and CDR2 sequences are SGDLS and YYNGEE. The CDR3 totals 13 residues. V was clipped by 4 bases and J by 4 bases; unmatched bases: 4. The CDR3 coding sequence is TGTGCCAGCAGCCTCGGGACAGCCTATGGCTACACCTTC. Protein sequence: CASSLGTAYGYTF.

This rearrangement joins TRBV4-2 to TRBJ1-1; unclear D gene. V was trimmed by 0 bases and J by 3 bases, leaving 8 bases between them. Germline lookup yields CDR1 LGHNA and CDR2 YNFKEQ. The CDR3 extends over 14 amino acids. The CDR3 loop is CASSQDRGYTEAFF. The DNA of the CDR3 is TGTGCCAGCAGCCAAGATCGAGGTTACACTGAAGCTTTCTTT.

CDR3 residues: CASSLSYRYEQYF. The CDR3 DNA reads as TGTGCCAGCAGTTTATCCTACAGGTACGAGCAGTACTTC. The chain combines TRBV27 with TRBJ2-7; possibly TRBD1 for D (5 bases). Germline V gives CDR1 MNHEY, CDR2 SMNVEV (reference sequence). The CDR3 has 13 amino acids. Trimming took 0 bases from V and 4 from J, leaving 7 bases between them.

The table lists this clone with a count of one. The gene calls are TRBV6-1 and TRBJ1-2; TRBD1 is a possible D gene (6 bases). V lost 4 bases and J 8 bases, leaving 11 bases between the germline ends. CDR3 length equals 12 residues. Germline assignment: CDR1 MNHNS and CDR2 SASEGT. CDR3 DNA sequence: TGTGCCAGCAGTGGGCCAGGGGAAGGCTACACCTTC. This translates into CASSGPGEGYTF.

The chain uses TRBV6-4 and TRBJ2-3, with TRBD2 matching over 14 bases. The V segment lost 6 bases and the J segment 1 base; nucleotides outside the gene matches: 9. Germline-derived CDR1 and CDR2 are MRHNA and SNTAGT. The CDR3 contains 18 residues. For the CDR3, the DNA is TGTGCCAGCAGCGGCGGGACTAGCGGGAGTGAGGGCACAGATACGCAGTATTTT. It encodes CASSGGTSGSEGTDTQYF.

This chain links TRBV5-1 with TRBJ2-7; 14 bases match TRBD2. Germline V gene sequence: CDR1 SGHRS, CDR2 YFSETQ. The CDR3 covers 15 residues. Unmatched junction bases numbered 6, after V lost 5 bases and J lost 5 bases. This CDR3 is CASRGLAGEYNEQYF. DNA for the CDR3: TGCGCCAGCAGGGGACTAGCGGGAGAGTACAACGAGCAGTACTTC.

The chain couples TRBV27 to TRBJ2-1; 8 positions match TRBD2. The V gene's germline CDR1 is MNHEY and CDR2 SMNVEV (reference sequence). The ends lost 4 bases at V and 4 bases at J; junction bases unmatched: 9. The CDR3 totals 16 residues. As DNA, the CDR3 is TGTGCCAGCAGTTCATCCGGGACTAGGGAGTACAATGAGCAGTTCTTC. Its translation: CASSSSGTREYNEQFF.

This sequence joins TRBV5-4 and TRBJ2-1, with 10 bases lining up with TRBD2. The germline V gene has CDR1 SGHNT and CDR2 YYREEE (reference sequence). The V gene end was trimmed by 4 bases and the J gene end by 6 bases; junction bases not matched to a gene: 10. This CDR3 region has 16 residues. CDR3 loop: CASSGTGTSVSNEQFF. The CDR3 DNA reads TGTGCCAGCAGCGGAACCGGGACTAGCGTGAGCAATGAGCAGTTCTTC. The variable domain in full, completed from reference TRBV5-4 and TRBJ2-1, reads ETGVTQSPTHLIKTRGQQVTLRCSSQSGHNTVSWYQQALGQGPQFIFQYYREEENGRGNFPPRFSGLQFPNYSSELNVNALELDDSALYLCASSGTGTSVSNEQFFGPGTRLTVL.

The rearrangement uses TRBV28 and TRBJ1-2; D is unclear. Trimming shortened V by 8 bases and J by 3 bases, and 19 bases separated the two germline ends. Germline V gene sequence: CDR1 MDHEN, CDR2 SYDVKM. The CDR3 loop spans 15 amino acids. For the CDR3, the DNA is TGTGCCAGCCTAGCGTCAGGTCTCGGTCACTATGGCTACACCTTC. This translates into CASLASGLGHYGYTF.